Shown below are 12 T cell receptor beta chains from a single sample sequenced in a study of vaccination and CD4 T cells after COVID-19. The antigens for these receptors are not known. The Oncomine TCR Beta short-read assay was what sequenced the DNA obtained from cultured CD4+ T cells. TCRdb called the PCR reads again in MiXCR, with one record for every CDR3 protein. The table records tens of thousands of distinct CDR3 sequences, around 48% of them present only once. Treatment described: roughly 10-day PBMC culture with coronavirus spike peptide pools or control peptides (ViraFEST assay). Sequencing input: CD4+ T cells from blood, cultured in vitro. The receptors here all came from a human donor who had recovered from COVID-19.

This chain's CDR3 is CASTRGPNTEAFF. In nucleotides, the CDR3 is TGTGCCAGCACGAGGGGGCCGAACACTGAAGCTTTCTTT. The chain couples TRBV6-1 to TRBJ1-1; 7 bases agree with TRBD1. This CDR3 is built from 13 residues. V dropped 7 bases and J dropped 1; count of bases not matched to a gene: 3. Germline V gene lookup returns CDR1 MNHNS and CDR2 SASEGT.

This clonotype was detected a few times. This chain links TRBV10-1 with TRBJ2-4; D may be TRBD1 (6 bases). The CDR3 runs 14 residues. In germline, CDR1 is WNHNN, CDR2 SYGVQD (reference sequence). V lost 2 bases to trimming and J lost 7 bases, with 12 bases between them. The CDR3 loop is CASSERLQGNIQYF. CDR3 nucleotide sequence: TGCGCCAGCAGTGAGAGGCTCCAGGGGAACATTCAGTACTTC.

This clonotype was detected a few times. The gene calls are TRBV7-2 and TRBJ1-2; a possible D gene is TRBD1 (5 bases). V dropped 3 bases and J dropped 4 bases, with 15 bases sitting between them. The germline V gene has CDR1 SGHTA and CDR2 FQGNSA. The CDR3 length is 15 residues. In nucleotides, the CDR3 is TGTGCCAGCAGCTTGGCAGGGTCAGCAGGCTATGGCTACACCTTC. Protein product: CASSLAGSAGYGYTF.

The V and J genes are TRBV24-1 and TRBJ2-3, with TRBD2 matching 10 bases. V lost 3 bases and J lost 0; bases outside the gene matches: 11. Germline CDR1 reads KGHDR; CDR2 reads SFDVKD. The CDR3 consists of 19 residues. The CDR3 DNA reads TGTGCCACCAGTGATCTCCGACTAGCGGGTCTCACTAGCACAGATACGCAGTATTTT. This translates into CATSDLRLAGLTSTDTQYF.

This clonotype was counted a single time. This chain joins TRBV2 and TRBJ1-2, with D hard to call. Trimming cost V 7 bases and J 5 bases, with 17 bases left between them. The CDR3 runs 14 residues. Germline V CDR1 and CDR2: SNHLY, FYNNEI. Here the CDR3 reads CASTTQTTVYGYTF. Written as DNA, the CDR3 is TGTGCCAGCACCACACAGACGACGGTTTATGGCTACACCTTC.

There are a few counts of this clonotype. The CDR3 loop reads CSASLTDNEQFF. CDR3 bases: TGCAGTGCTAGCCTGACCGACAATGAGCAGTTCTTC. The rearrangement joins TRBV20-1 to TRBJ2-1; D call uncertain. Trimming removed 3 bases at V and 5 bases at J, with 8 bases between. The CDR3 has 12 amino acids. Germline V gene data show CDR1 as DFQATT and CDR2 as SNEGSKA (reference sequence).

This chain joins TRBV5-4 and TRBJ1-2, with TRBD1 matching 8 bases. Trimming at V came to 4 bases and at J to 0 bases, leaving 8 bases not matched to a gene. The CDR3 totals 16 residues. CDR1 is SGHNT and CDR2 is YYREEE in the germline V gene (reference sequence). CDR3 in DNA: TGTGCCAGCAGCCCAGGAGGGGACAGGCCTAACTATGGCTACACCTTC. Translating it yields CASSPGGDRPNYGYTF.

The chain couples TRBV6-5 to TRBJ2-7, with D possibly TRBD2 on 6 matching bases. The CDR3 consists of 14 residues. Trimming pared 4 bases from V and 0 bases from J, leaving 10 bases between. In germline, CDR1 is MNHEY, CDR2 SVGAGI. The CDR3 region has the DNA TGTGCCAGCAGTTCCGGGACTCGCTCCTACGAGCAGTACTTC. Translation: CASSSGTRSYEQYF.

V gene TRBV7-2 combines with J gene TRBJ2-5; 7 bases line up with TRBD2. The length of the CDR3 is 15 residues. Germline lookup yields CDR1 SGHTA and CDR2 FQGNSA. The V gene end was trimmed by 1 base and the J gene end by 0 bases; junction bases not matched to a gene: 2. The CDR3 sequence is CASSLGSGNQETQYF. The DNA for the CDR3 is TGTGCCAGCAGCTTAGGCAGCGGGAACCAAGAGACCCAGTACTTC. The full variable domain, its missing parts supplied by reference TRBV7-2 and TRBJ2-5, is GAGVSQSPSNKVTEKGKDVELRCDPISGHTALYWYRQSLGQGLEFLIYFQGNSAPDKSGLPSDRFSAERTGGSVSTLTIQRTQQEDSAVYLCASSLGSGNQETQYFGPGTRLLVL.

The chain employs TRBV20-1 and TRBJ1-4, with D hard to call. The CDR3 runs 16 residues. Germline lookup yields CDR1 DFQATT and CDR2 SNEGSKA (reference sequence). V was shortened by 1 base and J by 5 bases, with 17 bases between the two germline ends. The CDR3 sequence: CSARGNKGDRNEKLFF. CDR3 sequence (DNA): TGCAGTGCTAGAGGGAACAAAGGAGATCGGAATGAAAAACTGTTTTTT.

The chain joins TRBV6-2 or TRBV6-3 to TRBJ1-2, with D uncertain. V was clipped by 3 bases and J by 5 bases, with 13 bases between them. The V gene's germline CDR1 is MNHEY and CDR2 SVGEGT. This CDR3 region has 14 residues. CDR3 loop: CASSYLPDAYGYTF. In DNA form, the CDR3 reads TGTGCCAGCAGTTATTTGCCGGACGCTTATGGCTACACCTTC.

This chain links TRBV12-3 or TRBV12-4 with TRBJ2-7; a weak D match, TRBD2 (6 bases). V was clipped by 3 bases and J by 4 bases, with 10 bases between them. CDR3 length: 13 residues. CDR3 protein: CASSFWRAYEQYF. The CDR3 DNA sequence: TGTGCCAGCAGTTTTTGGAGGGCGTACGAGCAGTACTTC.